This T cell receptor (beta chain) comes out of a study of graft-versus-host responses after intestinal transplantation. About the study: Every recipient had anti-thymocyte globulin induction and 2 to 4 years of tacrolimus plus steroids.

This clone was counted a single time. Its target is unknown. Sequencing was performed with immunoSEQ multiplex PCR; in TCRdb, only in-frame clones are kept and a portion is missing. The sample yields some 39,000 clones, roughly 91% seen once. This CDR3 comprises 14 residues. CDR1 and CDR2 (germline): SQVTM, ANQGSEA. Trimming took 3 bases from V and 7 from J, leaving 18 bases between them. Regarding the study as a whole: Graft-donor T cell macrochimerism coincided with high graft-versus-host to host-versus-graft clonal ratios in allografts. Analysis identified GvH clones in recipient marrow, with some appearing first in ileum or blood.

The receptor was isolated from a human patient who received an intestinal transplant, so some T cells may come from the graft donor. V gene TRBV29-1 combines with J gene TRBJ1-2; perhaps TRBD1 as D (5 bases). The starting material was PBMCs, obtained roughly 270 days after transplant. CDR3 sequence (DNA): TGCAGCGTTGACTTTTGGGACCGCAAGGGTGGCTACACCTTC. Translated: CSVDFWDRKGGYTF.